These 22 T cell receptor beta chains came from one sample sequenced in a study of T cells after yellow fever vaccination. TCRdb reprocessed the 5' RACE reads with MiXCR, giving one entry per CDR3 protein. The sample lists under 250,000 distinct CDR3 sequences; around 7% were seen once. Material: CD4+ T cells sorted from PBMCs, obtained 15 days after the yellow fever booster vaccination. The receptors come from a man aged 25 to 40 who received the YFV17D yellow fever vaccine.

This clonotype was seen at least ten times. This chain uses TRBV6-1 with TRBJ1-1, with unresolved D. The CDR3 covers 15 residues. CDR1 is MNHNS and CDR2 is SASEGT in the germline V gene. V gave up 4 bases and J gave up 0 bases, with 12 bases separating them. For the CDR3, the DNA is TGTGCCAGCAGTGGGAGTGTACGGGTGAACACTGAAGCTTTCTTT. This gives the protein CASSGSVRVNTEAFF.

This chain uses TRBV20-1 with TRBJ2-1; D may be TRBD1 or TRBD2 (5 bases each). CDR1 and CDR2 (germline): DFQATT, SNEGSKA (reference sequence). The CDR3 spans 12 residues. Trimming removed 8 bases from V and 10 bases from J, with 18 bases in between. The CDR3: CSKALGTWEQFF. The CDR3, as DNA: TGCAGTAAGGCGTTGGGGACGTGGGAGCAGTTCTTC.

This CDR3 reads CAIENRGSQETQYF. CDR3 DNA sequence: TGTGCCATAGAAAACAGGGGCTCCCAAGAGACCCAGTACTTC. The rearrangement links TRBV12-3 or TRBV12-4 to TRBJ2-5; TRBD1 aligns across 7 bases. CDR3 length equals 14 residues. Germline trimming cut 10 bases from V and 1 base from J; bases unmatched to any gene: 9.

This sequence joins TRBV10-3 and TRBJ2-7; 7 bases fit TRBD1. The V segment lost 3 bases and the J segment 0 bases; nucleotides outside the gene matches: 5. CDR1 and CDR2 (germline): ENHRY, SYGVKD. The CDR3 is made up of 15 amino acids. The CDR3 sequence is CAISDRTGPSYEQYF. The CDR3 DNA reads as TGTGCCATCAGTGACCGGACAGGACCCTCCTACGAGCAGTACTTC.

The V and J genes are TRBV7-2 and TRBJ1-2; D may be TRBD1 (5 bases). V shed 1 base and J shed 6 bases, with 9 bases lying between them. Germline lookup yields CDR1 SGHTA and CDR2 FQGNSA. CDR3 length equals 13 residues. This CDR3 reads CASSLGRENGYTF. The DNA of the CDR3 is TGTGCCAGCAGCTTAGGCAGGGAAAATGGCTACACCTTC.

This chain uses TRBV7-2 with TRBJ2-1, with no clear D. CDR3 length: 12 residues. Trimming pared 4 bases from V and 9 bases from J, leaving 10 bases between. The germline gives CDR1 SGHTA, CDR2 FQGNSA. CDR3 sequence (DNA): TGTGCCAGCAGCTCGCCTTTCAGTGAGCAGTTCTTC. It is translated as CASSSPFSEQFF.

This clonotype has ten or more counts. The chain has TRBV7-6 and TRBJ1-4; D possibly corresponds to TRBD1 (6 bases). The V gene's germline CDR1 is SGHVS and CDR2 FNYEAQ. Trimming took off 8 bases at V and 5 bases at J, with 24 bases between the two ends. The length of the CDR3 is 17 residues. CDR3 region: CASRAGTNPQSNEKLFF. CDR3 sequence (DNA): TGTGCCAGCCGTGCCGGGACAAACCCCCAATCGAATGAAAAACTGTTTTTT.

This clonotype was counted a few times. J is TRBJ2-3 and V is TRBV6-2 or TRBV6-3, with TRBD2 matching over 7 bases. Germline assignment: CDR1 MNHEY and CDR2 SVGEGT. CDR3 size: 13 residues. The V and J ends lost 8 bases and 5 bases, in that order; junction bases with no gene match: 7. The CDR3 spells CASGDYSGDTQYF. The CDR3 DNA is TGTGCCAGCGGGGACTATTCAGGAGATACGCAGTATTTT.

CDR3 region: CASSIGGGLASETQYF. The CDR3, as DNA: TGTGCCAGTAGTATAGGGGGGGGACTAGCGTCGGAGACCCAGTACTTC. The V and J genes are TRBV19 and TRBJ2-5; 10 bases align to TRBD2. Germline V gene sequence: CDR1 LNHDA, CDR2 SQIVND (reference sequence). The ends lost 1 base at V and 5 bases at J; junction bases unmatched: 7. This CDR3 has 16 residues.

This clonotype has just a few counts. The J gene is TRBJ2-1, the V gene TRBV7-6; no firm D call. Germline V gene data show CDR1 as SGHVS and CDR2 as FNYEAQ. This CDR3 contains 13 residues. V lost 3 bases and J 5 bases, leaving 8 bases between the germline ends. The CDR3: CASSLESNNEQFF. CDR3 nucleotide sequence: TGTGCCAGCAGCTTGGAGTCAAACAATGAGCAGTTCTTC.

The chain couples TRBV6-2 or TRBV6-3 to TRBJ2-7, with 11 nucleotides matching TRBD2. Germline CDR1 is MNHEY and CDR2 is SVGEGT. This CDR3 spans 17 amino acids. Germline trimming cut 6 bases from V and 1 base from J; bases unmatched to any gene: 11. CDR3 loop: CASRAYPRLAGSYEQYF. The CDR3 DNA is TGTGCCAGCAGAGCCTACCCGAGACTAGCGGGATCCTACGAGCAGTACTTC.

This clonotype was recorded a few times. J is TRBJ1-2 and V is TRBV20-1; 7 nucleotides agree with TRBD1. Germline V CDR1 and CDR2: DFQATT, SNEGSKA (reference sequence). The trim removed 5 bases at V and 6 bases at J, leaving 6 bases unmatched. CDR3 length equals 12 residues. CDR3 protein: CSARDSFNGYTF. In nucleotides, the CDR3 is TGCAGTGCTCGGGACAGTTTTAATGGCTACACCTTC.

The table lists this clonotype with a few counts. The chain recombines TRBV7-2 with TRBJ2-3; D may be TRBD2 (5 bases). Germline CDR1 and CDR2: SGHTA and FQGNSA. The CDR3 spans 15 residues. V shed 1 base and J shed 3 bases, with 11 bases lying between them. The CDR3 region has the DNA TGTGCCAGCAGCTTAGGACCAAGCGGTACAGATACGCAGTATTTT. Translation: CASSLGPSGTDTQYF.

This clonotype appeared a few times. The chain uses TRBV15 and TRBJ1-6; 9 nucleotides line up with TRBD1. J gave up 7 bases and V 1 base, and 5 bases lay outside the gene matches. CDR1 and CDR2 (germline): LNHNV, YYDKDF (reference sequence). The CDR3 totals 16 residues. This chain's CDR3 is CATSRVGQGPNSPLHF. The CDR3 nucleotides read TGTGCCACCAGCAGAGTAGGACAGGGGCCAAATTCACCCCTCCACTTT. The full variable domain, in which reference TRBV15 and TRBJ1-6 provide the parts outside the CDR3, is DAMVIQNPRYQVTQFGKPVTLSCSQTLNHNVMYWYQQKSSQAPKLLFHYYDKDFNNEADTPDNFQSRRPNTSFCFLDIRSPGLGDTAMYLCATSRVGQGPNSPLHFGNGTRLTVT.

As for this clonotype: With a much larger clone just one base away, this may be a read error. The J gene is TRBJ2-1, the V gene TRBV4-3; D gene uncertain. The CDR3 sequence is 15 residues long. The germline CDR1 and CDR2 sequences are LGHNA and YSLEER. The CDR3 spells CASSQGIGLFNAQFF. The CDR3 DNA sequence: TGCGCCAGCAGCCAAGGAATCGGGCTATTCAATGCGCAGTTCTTC.

For this clonotype: One base away lies a much larger clone, so this may be a sequencing read error. This sequence joins TRBV12-3 or TRBV12-4 and TRBJ2-4; no clear D gene. CDR3 length: 14 residues. In DNA form, the CDR3 reads TGTGCCAGCAGCCCTCAGCCAGCCAAAAACAGTCAGTACTTC. It is translated as CASSPQPAKNSQYF.

This clonotype was seen repeatedly, ten times or more. This chain joins TRBV5-4 and TRBJ2-2; 11 bases map to TRBD2. Trimming cost V 4 bases and J 7 bases; bases outside gene matches: 9. The V gene's germline CDR1 is SGHNT and CDR2 YYREEE (reference sequence). CDR3 length: 16 amino acids. CDR3 amino acids: CASSAGTSGMDGELFF. The DNA for the CDR3 is TGTGCCAGCAGCGCCGGGACTAGCGGAATGGACGGGGAGCTGTTTTTT.

About this clonotype itself: Just one base apart from a much larger clone, this may be a read error. The missing conserved phenylalanine or tryptophan at the end of this CDR3 makes a read error likely. V is TRBV18 and J is TRBJ1-4; unclear D gene. Looked up from germline, CDR1 is KGHSH and CDR2 is LQKENI. The V gene lost 4 bases and the J gene lost 2 bases, with 8 bases spanning the gap. CDR3 length: 14 residues. CDR3 loop: CASSRTSTNEKLFS. The CDR3, as DNA: TGTGCCAGCTCACGTACTAGCACTAATGAAAAACTGTTTTCT.

V gene TRBV12-3 or TRBV12-4 combines with J gene TRBJ1-5, with D perhaps TRBD1 (5 bases). V was shortened by 5 bases and J by 0 bases, with 14 bases between the two germline ends. This CDR3 region has 16 residues. CDR3 region: CASSPSGGYSNQPQHF. CDR3 DNA: TGTGCCAGCAGTCCGAGTGGGGGTTATAGCAATCAGCCCCAGCATTTT.

This rearrangement joins TRBV6-1 to TRBJ1-6; 7 bases map to TRBD1. Germline CDR1 is MNHNS and CDR2 is SASEGT. V was pared by 6 bases and J by 6 bases, with 5 bases of the junction left unmatched. The length of the CDR3 is 14 residues. The CDR3 is CASRERQGNSPLHF. The CDR3 nucleotides read TGTGCCAGCAGGGAACGACAGGGTAATTCACCCCTCCACTTT.

This clonotype was found a few times. The chain links TRBV29-1 to TRBJ2-2; 9 nucleotides line up with TRBD2. With V trimmed by 6 bases and J by 7 bases, 12 bases remained unmatched. This CDR3 has 15 residues. Germline V gene sequence: CDR1 SQVTM, CDR2 ANQGSEA. CDR3 sequence (DNA): TGCAGCGTCACCCGTGGTAGCGGGAGAATCGGGGAGCTGTTTTTT. Translating gives CSVTRGSGRIGELFF.

This clonotype was seen only a few times. The chain is built from TRBV29-1 and TRBJ2-7, with 9 nucleotides matching TRBD1. The CDR3 covers 12 residues. The trim removed 6 bases at V and 1 base at J, leaving 1 base unmatched. The germline V gene encodes CDR1 SQVTM and CDR2 ANQGSEA. The CDR3 spells CSVQGASYEQYF. As DNA, the CDR3 is TGCAGCGTACAGGGGGCTTCCTACGAGCAGTACTTC.